The clone carrying this T cell receptor (beta chain) was detected many times. The data derive from a study of early T cells in non-severe SARS-CoV-2 infection. Trimming stripped 5 bases from V and 12 bases from J, with 7 bases between. The germline CDR1 and CDR2 sequences are DFQATT and SNEGSKA (reference sequence). The CDR3 spans 8 residues. TCRdb used MiXCR to reprocess the 5' RACE reads, holding one entry per CDR3 protein. The sample includes some 32,000 distinct CDR3 sequences, 3.9% of them seen just once. The clonotype originates from an adult who was a healthcare worker with PCR-confirmed SARS-CoV-2 infection or an uninfected control (not recorded which). The chain uses TRBV20-1 and TRBJ1-1; D call uncertain. Source material: whole blood. CDR3 amino acids: CSAPATFF. CDR3 DNA sequence: TGCAGTGCTCCGGCAACTTTCTTT.